The present TCR beta chain was sequenced within a study of radiation and T cells in renal cell carcinoma. Time point reported: blood 2 weeks post-SBRT. Treatment meaning: 15 Gy SBRT to primary tumor, nephrectomy 4 weeks later. Clones were sequenced by immunoSEQ multiplex PCR, and TCRdb holds only the in-frame ones, with some missing. The sample holds about 26,000 clones; 81% are singletons and the top ten take under 40%. Per germline, CDR1 MNHNS and CDR2 SASEGT. The V end lost 8 bases, the J end lost 0 bases, and 17 bases lay between the germline ends. This CDR3 region has 15 residues. The sequences come from blood, collected from a patient whose treatment included radiotherapy and nephrectomy. The sequence was obtained from a man between 60 and 75 years old with renal cell carcinoma. This sequence joins TRBV6-1 and TRBJ2-7; maybe TRBD1 (7 bases). The CDR3 loop is CASQQGGAASYEQYF. Written as DNA, the CDR3 is TGTGCCAGCCAGCAGGGGGGCGCAGCCTCCTACGAGCAGTACTTC.